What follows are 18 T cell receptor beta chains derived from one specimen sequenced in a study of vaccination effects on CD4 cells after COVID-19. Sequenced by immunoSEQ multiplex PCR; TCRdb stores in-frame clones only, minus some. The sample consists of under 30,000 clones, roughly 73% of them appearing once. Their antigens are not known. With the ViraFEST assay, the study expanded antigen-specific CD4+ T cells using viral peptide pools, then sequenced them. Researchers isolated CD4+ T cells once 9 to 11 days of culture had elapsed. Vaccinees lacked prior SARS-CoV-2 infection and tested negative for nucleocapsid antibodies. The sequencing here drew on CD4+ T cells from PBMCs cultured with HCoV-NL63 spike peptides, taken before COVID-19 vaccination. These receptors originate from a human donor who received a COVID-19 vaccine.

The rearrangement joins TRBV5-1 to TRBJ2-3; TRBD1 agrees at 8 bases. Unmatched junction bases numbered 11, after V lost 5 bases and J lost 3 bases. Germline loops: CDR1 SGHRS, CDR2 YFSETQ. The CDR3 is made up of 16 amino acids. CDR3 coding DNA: TGCGCCAGCAGTCCCCAGGGGGCCGGGTATACAGATACGCAGTATTTT. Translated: CASSPQGAGYTDTQYF.

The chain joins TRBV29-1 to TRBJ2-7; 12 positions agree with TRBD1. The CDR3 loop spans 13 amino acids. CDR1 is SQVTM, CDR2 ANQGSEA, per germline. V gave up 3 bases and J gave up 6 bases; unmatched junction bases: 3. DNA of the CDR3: TGCAGCGTTGAGGGACAGGGGGCAGGCGAGCAGTACTTC. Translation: CSVEGQGAGEQYF.

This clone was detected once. The CDR3: CASSTRDRSGTEAFF. CDR3 bases: TGTGCCAGCAGTACCCGGGACAGGTCAGGGACTGAAGCTTTCTTT. The chain recombines TRBV2 with TRBJ1-1; 8 positions agree with TRBD1. CDR1 is SNHLY, CDR2 FYNNEI, per germline. The CDR3 sequence is 15 residues long. J was trimmed by 5 bases and V by 5 bases; bases with no gene match: 10.

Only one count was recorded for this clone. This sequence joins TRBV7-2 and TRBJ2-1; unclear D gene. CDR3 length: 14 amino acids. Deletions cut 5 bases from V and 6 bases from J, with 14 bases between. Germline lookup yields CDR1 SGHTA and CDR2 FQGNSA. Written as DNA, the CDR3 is TGTGCCAGCAGCCCCCAACAATATCGCAATGAGCAGTTCTTC. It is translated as CASSPQQYRNEQFF. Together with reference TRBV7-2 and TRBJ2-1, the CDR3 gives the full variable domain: GAGVSQSPSNKVTEKGKDVELRCDPISGHTALYWYRQSLGQGLEFLIYFQGNSAPDKSGLPSDRFSAERTGGSVSTLTIQRTQQEDSAVYLCASSPQQYRNEQFFGPGTRLTVL.

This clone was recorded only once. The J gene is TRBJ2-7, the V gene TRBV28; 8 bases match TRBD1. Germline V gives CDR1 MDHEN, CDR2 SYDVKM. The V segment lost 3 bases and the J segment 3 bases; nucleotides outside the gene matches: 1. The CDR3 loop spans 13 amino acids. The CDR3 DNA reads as TGTGCCAGCAGTTTGGACAGGGACTACGAGCAGTACTTC. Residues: CASSLDRDYEQYF.

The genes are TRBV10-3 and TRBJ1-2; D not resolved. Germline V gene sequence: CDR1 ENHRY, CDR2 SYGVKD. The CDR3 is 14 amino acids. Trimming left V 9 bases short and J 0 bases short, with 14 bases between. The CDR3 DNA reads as TGTGCCATAGCCAACCGGGGAGCTAACTATGGCTACACCTTC. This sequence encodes CAIANRGANYGYTF.

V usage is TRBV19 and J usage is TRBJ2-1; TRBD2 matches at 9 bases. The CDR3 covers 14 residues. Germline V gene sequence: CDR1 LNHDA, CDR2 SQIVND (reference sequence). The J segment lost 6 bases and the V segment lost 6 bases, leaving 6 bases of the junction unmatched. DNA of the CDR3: TGTGCCAGTAGCATCCGCGGGAGGGCCAATGAGCAGTTCTTC. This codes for CASSIRGRANEQFF.

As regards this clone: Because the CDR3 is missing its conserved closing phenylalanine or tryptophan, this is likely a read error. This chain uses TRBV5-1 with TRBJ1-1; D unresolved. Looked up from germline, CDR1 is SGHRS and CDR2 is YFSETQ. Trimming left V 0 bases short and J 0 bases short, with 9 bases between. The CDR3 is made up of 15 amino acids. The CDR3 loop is CASSLGWGLNTEAFL. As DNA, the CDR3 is TGCGCCAGCAGCTTGGGGTGGGGATTGAACACTGAAGCTTTCCTT.

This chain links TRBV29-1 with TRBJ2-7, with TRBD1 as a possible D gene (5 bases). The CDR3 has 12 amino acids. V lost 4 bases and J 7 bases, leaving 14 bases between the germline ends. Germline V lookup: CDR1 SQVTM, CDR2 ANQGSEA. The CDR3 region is CSVGDSLGEQYF. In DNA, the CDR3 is TGCAGCGTTGGAGACAGTTTAGGGGAGCAGTACTTC.

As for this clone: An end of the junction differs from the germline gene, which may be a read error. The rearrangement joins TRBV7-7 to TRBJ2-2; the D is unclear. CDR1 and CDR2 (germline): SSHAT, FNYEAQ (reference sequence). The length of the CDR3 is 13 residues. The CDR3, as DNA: TGTGCTAGCAGCTTAGATGGGGTCGGGGAGCTGTTTTTT. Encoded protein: CASSLDGVGELFF.

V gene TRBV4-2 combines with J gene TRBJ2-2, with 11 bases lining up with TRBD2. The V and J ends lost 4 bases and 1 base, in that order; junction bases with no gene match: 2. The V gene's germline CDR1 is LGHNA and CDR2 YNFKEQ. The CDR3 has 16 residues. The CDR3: CASSPLAGGNTGELFF. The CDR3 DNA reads TGTGCCAGCAGCCCCCTAGCGGGGGGGAACACCGGGGAGCTGTTTTTT.

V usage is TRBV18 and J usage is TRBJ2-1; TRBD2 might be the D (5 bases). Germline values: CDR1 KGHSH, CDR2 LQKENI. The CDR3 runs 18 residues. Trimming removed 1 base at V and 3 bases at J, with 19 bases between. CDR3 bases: TGTGCCAGCTCACCACTTCTATTTTTGGGAGCGGACTACAATGAGCAGTTCTTC. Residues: CASSPLLFLGADYNEQFF.

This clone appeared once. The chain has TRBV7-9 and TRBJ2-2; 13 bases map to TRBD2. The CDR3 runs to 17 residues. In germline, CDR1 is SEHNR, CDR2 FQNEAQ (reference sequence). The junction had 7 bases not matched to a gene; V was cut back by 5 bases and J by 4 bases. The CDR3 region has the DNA TGTGCCAGCAGCAGGGGACTAGCGGGATCTCGCACCGGGGAGCTGTTTTTT. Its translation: CASSRGLAGSRTGELFF.

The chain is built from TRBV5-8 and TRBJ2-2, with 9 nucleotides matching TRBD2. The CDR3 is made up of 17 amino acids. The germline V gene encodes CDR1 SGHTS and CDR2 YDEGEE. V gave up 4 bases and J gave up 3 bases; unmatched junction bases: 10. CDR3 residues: CASSRGLAGSYTGELFF. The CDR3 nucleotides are TGTGCCAGCAGCCGGGGGCTAGCGGGGTCCTACACCGGGGAGCTGTTTTTT.

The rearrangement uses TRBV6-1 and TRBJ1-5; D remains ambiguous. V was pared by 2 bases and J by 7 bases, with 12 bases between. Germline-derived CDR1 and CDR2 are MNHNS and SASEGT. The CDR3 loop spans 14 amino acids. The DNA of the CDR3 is TGTGCCAGCAGTGAAAGTTTGGGCCGGCAGCCCCAGCATTTT. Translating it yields CASSESLGRQPQHF.

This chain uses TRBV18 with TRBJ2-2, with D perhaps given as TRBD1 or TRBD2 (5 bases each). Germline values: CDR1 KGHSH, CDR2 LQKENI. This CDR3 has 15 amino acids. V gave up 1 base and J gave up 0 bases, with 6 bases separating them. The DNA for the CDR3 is TGTGCCAGCTCACCACGGGACCCGAACACCGGGGAGCTGTTTTTT. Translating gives CASSPRDPNTGELFF.

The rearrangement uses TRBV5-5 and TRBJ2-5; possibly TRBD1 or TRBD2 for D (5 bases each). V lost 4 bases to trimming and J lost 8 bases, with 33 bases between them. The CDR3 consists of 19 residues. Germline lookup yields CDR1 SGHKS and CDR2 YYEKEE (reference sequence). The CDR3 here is CASSLHRPNSEGSHSTQYF. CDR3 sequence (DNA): TGTGCCAGCAGCCTCCACCGGCCAAACAGCGAGGGGAGTCATAGTACCCAGTACTTC.

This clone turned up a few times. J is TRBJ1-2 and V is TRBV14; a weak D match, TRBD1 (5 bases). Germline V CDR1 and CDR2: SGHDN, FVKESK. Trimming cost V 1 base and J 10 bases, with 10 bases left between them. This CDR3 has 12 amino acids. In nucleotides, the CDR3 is TGTGCCAGCAGCCAAGTGGGGCGGTCCTACACCTTC. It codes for CASSQVGRSYTF.